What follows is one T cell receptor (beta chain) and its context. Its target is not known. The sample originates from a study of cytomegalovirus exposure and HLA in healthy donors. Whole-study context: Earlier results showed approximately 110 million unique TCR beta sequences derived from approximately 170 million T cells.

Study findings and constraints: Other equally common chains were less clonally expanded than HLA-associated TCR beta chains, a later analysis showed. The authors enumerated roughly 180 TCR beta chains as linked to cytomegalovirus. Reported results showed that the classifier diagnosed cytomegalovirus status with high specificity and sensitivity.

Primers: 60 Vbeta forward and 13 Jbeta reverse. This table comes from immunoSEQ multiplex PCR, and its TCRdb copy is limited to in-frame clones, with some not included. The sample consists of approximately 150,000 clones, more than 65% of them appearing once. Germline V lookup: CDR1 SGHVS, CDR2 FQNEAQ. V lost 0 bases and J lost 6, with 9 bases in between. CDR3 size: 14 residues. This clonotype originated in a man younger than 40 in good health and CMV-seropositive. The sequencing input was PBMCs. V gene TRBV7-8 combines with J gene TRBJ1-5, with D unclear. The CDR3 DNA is TGTGCCAGCAGCTTAGCGCAGGCGGGTCAGCCCCAGCATTTT. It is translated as CASSLAQAGQPQHF. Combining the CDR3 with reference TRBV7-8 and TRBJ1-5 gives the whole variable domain GAGVSQSPRYKVAKRGQDVALRCDPISGHVSLFWYQQALGQGPEFLTYFQNEAQLDKSGLPSDRFFAERPEGSVSTLKIQRTQQEDSAVYLCASSLAQAGQPQHFGDGTRLSIL.